This entry features one TCR beta chain sequence. The antigen remains unidentified. This sample was taken from a study of T cell responses to AZD1222 COVID-19 vaccine. Study-wide findings and caveats: The breadth and depth of Spike-specific TCRs increased once two AZD1222 doses had been given. In a largely white British group with more females than males, clonal diversity was possibly underestimated.

This CDR3 spans 15 amino acids. Unmatched junction bases numbered 7, after V lost 3 bases and J lost 4 bases. Germline V lookup: CDR1 SEHNR, CDR2 FQNEAQ (reference sequence). Data came from immunoSEQ multiplex PCR; TCRdb stores just in-frame clones and leaves some out. The sample has 85,000 to 110,000 clones; about nine tenths are singletons. V and J are TRBV7-9 and TRBJ1-2; TRBD1 agrees at 8 bases. The sequence was collected from an adult in good health. The starting material was peripheral blood, obtained on day 0 of AZD1222 vaccination. The CDR3 nucleotides are TGTGCCAGCAGCTTCCCACTAGACAGGGGCTATGGCTACACCTTC. This codes for CASSFPLDRGYGYTF.